This T cell receptor beta chain was found in a study of cytomegalovirus exposure and HLA in healthy donors. Turning to this clone: Its antigen is undetermined.

This PCR relied on a set of 60 Vbeta primers and 13 Jbeta primers. Only in-frame clones appear in the TCRdb table, and some are missing; sequencing was by immunoSEQ multiplex PCR. This repertoire shows roughly 98,000 clones, 80% to 85% found once; its top ten account for 1.4%. Study conclusions and caveats: Later, TCR association rates were found to vary by HLA locus, highest for DRB1 and lowest for HLA-C. An ancestry cluster, one associated with Asian ancestry, reportedly showed fewer N-insertions than the approximately 700-donor mean in a later analysis. Productive status was seen about 87% or about 30% of the time for most TCR beta V segments in an earlier analysis.

The TCR was taken from a man aged 35 to 55 in good health and CMV-seronegative. The sample was PBMCs.

CDR3 DNA sequence: TGTGCCAGCAGCTTAACAGAGAATTCCTACGAGCAGTACTTC. It is translated as CASSLTENSYEQYF. The chain links TRBV7-6 to TRBJ2-7; D not certain. The CDR3 contains 14 residues. Trimming shortened V by 2 bases and J by 1 base, and 9 bases separated the two germline ends. Germline assignment: CDR1 SGHVS and CDR2 FNYEAQ.